A single sample is the source of the 32 T cell receptor beta chains below, sequenced in a study of T cells in localized non-small cell lung cancer. Clones were read by immunoSEQ multiplex PCR, and TCRdb kept only the in-frame ones, dropping some. The sample consists of just under 35,000 clones, approximately 90% of them appearing once. The sequencing here drew on peripheral blood mononuclear cells, taken before any cancer treatment. The receptors were gathered from a female donor older than 55 with stage II lung adenocarcinoma.

V and J are TRBV28 and TRBJ2-7; unclear D gene. The CDR3 has 17 residues. The germline CDR1 and CDR2 sequences are MDHEN and SYDVKM. Trimming took off 6 bases at V and 1 base at J, with 22 bases between the two ends. CDR3 loop: CASRRLPGSRNSYEQYF. In DNA form, the CDR3 reads TGTGCCAGCAGACGACTCCCCGGGTCACGAAATTCCTACGAGCAGTACTTC.

This chain connects TRBV28 to TRBJ1-4; D is uncertain. The CDR3 sequence is 13 residues long. V lost 1 base to trimming and J lost 8 bases, with 8 bases between them. Germline CDR1 reads MDHEN; CDR2 reads SYDVKM. The CDR3 reads CASSLSPREKLFF. The CDR3 region has the DNA TGTGCCAGCAGTTTATCCCCCCGCGAAAAACTGTTTTTT.

This clone was found a few times. The chain links TRBV2 to TRBJ1-5, with D possibly being TRBD1 (5 bases). The CDR3 has 12 residues. Looked up from germline, CDR1 is SNHLY and CDR2 is FYNNEI. V lost 8 bases, J lost 11 bases, and 16 bases lay in between. CDR3 region: CASQPFRGSQHF. The CDR3 nucleotides read TGTGCCAGCCAGCCCTTTCGGGGGTCCCAGCATTTT.

The rearrangement joins TRBV6-6 to TRBJ1-2; 7 bases fit TRBD1. The trim removed 10 bases at V and 2 bases at J, leaving 7 bases unmatched. Germline V CDR1 and CDR2: MNHNY, SVGAGI (reference sequence). The length of the CDR3 is 13 residues. Here the CDR3 DNA reads TGTGCCACCTGGGGACAGAGCAACTATGGCTACACCTTC. Amino acids: CATWGQSNYGYTF.

This rearrangement joins TRBV14 to TRBJ2-2; TRBD1 matches at 10 bases. The germline V gene has CDR1 SGHDN and CDR2 FVKESK. The J segment lost 4 bases and the V segment lost 3 bases, leaving 2 bases of the junction unmatched. The CDR3 has 15 residues. The CDR3 DNA follows: TGTGCCAGCAGCCAGGGGACAGGGGTCACCGGGGAGCTGTTTTTT. The encoded protein is CASSQGTGVTGELFF.

This sequence joins TRBV21-1 and TRBJ2-1; the table gives TRBD2 as D, unverified against the DNA. TRBV21-1 is given as a pseudogene. This CDR3 comprises 17 residues. The CDR3 DNA sequence: TGTGCCAGCAGCTCCCCCCCTAGCGGGAACATTTCGGATGAGCAGTTCTTC. This translates into CASSSPPSGNISDEQFF.

This clone has only one observation. The CDR3 region has the DNA TGTGCCTGGAGGCCCGAGCCTCTTCTGACAGCGCGCACTTTGAACTATGGCTACACCTTC. Its protein is CAWRPEPLLTARTLNYGYTF. This chain uses TRBV30 with TRBJ1-2, with D perhaps TRBD1 (5 bases). The V gene's germline CDR1 is GTSNPN and CDR2 SVGIG (reference sequence). V lost 3 bases, J lost 2 bases, and 31 bases lay in between. This CDR3 is 20 amino acids long. Full variable domain (rest looked up from reference TRBV30 and TRBJ1-2): SQTIHQWPATLVQPVGSPLSLECTVEGTSNPNLYWYRQAAGRGLQLLFYSVGIGQISSEVPQNLSASRPQDRQFILSSKKLLLSDSGFYLCAWRPEPLLTARTLNYGYTFGSGTRLTVV.

This chain joins TRBV7-7 and TRBJ2-5; no reliable D call. The CDR3 totals 13 residues. The V end lost 5 bases, the J end lost 2 bases, and 9 bases lay between the germline ends. Germline values: CDR1 SSHAT, CDR2 FNYEAQ (reference sequence). The CDR3 DNA is TGTGCCAGCAGCCCCGGGTCACAAGAGACCCAGTACTTC. Translation: CASSPGSQETQYF.

The count of this clone is one. The DNA for the CDR3 is TGTGCCAGCAGCGTAGAGATCGGTGGGATCGGGGAGCTGTTTTTT. Translation gives CASSVEIGGIGELFF. The chain joins TRBV9 to TRBJ2-2; D call uncertain. Looked up from germline, CDR1 is SGDLS and CDR2 is YYNGEE. The CDR3 loop spans 15 amino acids. V shed 0 bases and J shed 7 bases, with 13 bases lying between them.

This clone was seen only once. This sequence joins TRBV10-1 and TRBJ2-7; tentatively, D is TRBD1 or TRBD2 (7 bases each). The CDR3 has 14 amino acids. V was clipped by 5 bases and J by 2 bases, with 13 bases between them. Germline CDR1 and CDR2: WNHNN and SYGVQD (reference sequence). For the CDR3, the DNA is TGCGCCAGCAGTCGGGACAGCGGGGCCTACGAGCAGTACTTC. It encodes CASSRDSGAYEQYF.

This clone came up once. Compared with germline, one end of the junction differs, possibly owing to a read error. This chain links TRBV2 with TRBJ2-1; the match to TRBD2 covers 10 bases. The CDR3 extends over 15 amino acids. Germline CDR1 SNHLY, CDR2 FYNNEI. The CDR3, as DNA: TGTGCCAGCAGCGAAGGACTAGCGGTGTACAATGAGCAGTTCTTC. Protein: CASSEGLAVYNEQFF.

This clone was detected once. J is TRBJ2-4 and V is TRBV19; the match to TRBD1 covers 7 bases. This CDR3 spans 17 amino acids. From germline, CDR1 is LNHDA and CDR2 SQIVND (reference sequence). Losses at the gene ends were 5 bases for V and 0 bases for J; bases not matched to a gene: 10. DNA for the CDR3: TGTGCCAGTAGTCCGGAAACCGGGACAGTAGCCAAAAACATTCAGTACTTC. This encodes CASSPETGTVAKNIQYF.

The CDR3 DNA is TGTGCCAGCAGTCAGGGACAGGCTAACTATGGCTACACCTTC. This codes for CASSQGQANYGYTF. V usage is TRBV6-5 and J usage is TRBJ1-2; 8 positions match TRBD1. CDR3 size: 14 residues. The germline CDR1 and CDR2 sequences are MNHEY and SVGAGI. V was pared by 5 bases and J by 0 bases, with 2 bases of the junction left unmatched.

The chain links TRBV6-6 to TRBJ2-7; 10 bases are shared with TRBD2. The ends lost 2 bases at V and 4 bases at J; junction bases unmatched: 8. The CDR3 length is 16 residues. CDR1 MNHNY and CDR2 SVGAGI come from the germline V gene (reference sequence). The CDR3 here is CASSYPRAGGGYEQYF. DNA of the CDR3: TGTGCCAGCAGTTACCCCCGAGCGGGGGGGGGATACGAGCAGTACTTC.

This chain uses TRBV27 with TRBJ2-1; D is ambiguous. Trimming removed 6 bases at V and 8 bases at J, with 11 bases between. The germline V gene encodes CDR1 MNHEY and CDR2 SMNVEV (reference sequence). CDR3 length: 12 amino acids. CDR3 protein: CASRRVRDEQFF. The CDR3 coding sequence is TGTGCCAGCAGACGGGTCCGGGATGAGCAGTTCTTC.

The genes are TRBV7-2 and TRBJ2-5; D may match TRBD1 or TRBD2 (5 bases each). V was clipped by 2 bases and J by 5 bases, with 15 bases between them. Germline CDR1 and CDR2: SGHTA and FQGNSA. This CDR3 is built from 15 residues. In DNA form, the CDR3 reads TGTGCCAGCAGCTTACGGGCCCCCTGGGGGGAGACCCAGTACTTC. It codes for CASSLRAPWGETQYF.

This clone was seen a single time. The chain recombines TRBV19 with TRBJ2-1; D call uncertain. The CDR3 spans 14 residues. Germline V gives CDR1 LNHDA, CDR2 SQIVND (reference sequence). With 1 base removed from V and 5 bases from J, the gap between germline ends came to 9 bases. The CDR3 reads CASSIGAQNNEQFF. The CDR3 DNA sequence: TGTGCCAGTAGTATAGGGGCACAAAACAATGAGCAGTTCTTC.

The CDR3 protein is CASGRGVLTAQHF. In DNA, the CDR3 is TGTGCCAGCGGCAGGGGGGTCCTGACGGCCCAGCATTTT. The chain links TRBV28 to TRBJ1-5, with 7 positions matching TRBD1. Germline V CDR1 and CDR2: MDHEN, SYDVKM. This CDR3 spans 13 amino acids. Trimming cost V 8 bases and J 11 bases; bases outside gene matches: 12.

CDR3 protein: CASSYLPSGGEETQYF. For the CDR3, the DNA is TGTGCCAGCAGTTACTTGCCTAGCGGGGGGGAAGAGACCCAGTACTTC. The chain couples TRBV6-6 to TRBJ2-5, with TRBD2 identical over 12 bases. V gave up 1 base and J gave up 3 bases; unmatched junction bases: 3. CDR1 is MNHNY, CDR2 SVGAGI, per germline (reference sequence). The CDR3 has 16 amino acids.

This chain joins TRBV10-3 and TRBJ1-4, with D possibly TRBD1 on 5 matching bases. The length of the CDR3 is 15 residues. Germline V gene lookup returns CDR1 ENHRY and CDR2 SYGVKD. V lost 2 bases, J lost 0 bases, and 7 bases lay in between. CDR3 nucleotides: TGTGCCATCAGTGAGCGGGGCCCAACTAATGAAAAACTGTTTTTT. This translates into CAISERGPTNEKLFF.

The chain links TRBV19 to TRBJ1-2, with D possibly TRBD1 on 6 matching bases. The CDR3 runs to 14 residues. V dropped 1 base and J dropped 4 bases, with 10 bases sitting between them. Germline assignment: CDR1 LNHDA and CDR2 SQIVND (reference sequence). CDR3 coding DNA: TGTGCCAGTAGTATAGTCCCAGGGGTCTATGGCTACACCTTC. Its protein is CASSIVPGVYGYTF.

This rearrangement joins TRBV7-9 to TRBJ1-4; TRBD1 agrees at 8 bases. The germline V gene has CDR1 SEHNR and CDR2 FQNEAQ (reference sequence). This CDR3 spans 15 amino acids. The trim removed 4 bases at V and 6 bases at J, leaving 7 bases unmatched. Here the CDR3 DNA reads TGTGCCAGCAGCTGGTCCAGGGGGCCCGATGAAAAACTGTTTTTT. Amino acids: CASSWSRGPDEKLFF.

The V gene is TRBV28, the J gene TRBJ2-1; D remains unclear. V lost 6 bases and J 4 bases, leaving 10 bases between the germline ends. The germline V gene encodes CDR1 MDHEN and CDR2 SYDVKM. The CDR3 sequence is 13 residues long. The CDR3: CASSLGFYNEQFF. In nucleotides, the CDR3 is TGTGCCAGCAGCTTGGGCTTTTACAATGAGCAGTTCTTC.

As DNA, the CDR3 is TGTGCCAGCAGCTTAATTAACAGACAAGAAGCTTTCTTT. It codes for CASSLINRQEAFF. The chain recombines TRBV7-2 with TRBJ1-1, with D uncertain. Germline CDR1 SGHTA, CDR2 FQGNSA. The CDR3 covers 13 residues. Trimming pared 2 bases from V and 8 bases from J, leaving 12 bases between.

The chain links TRBV11-2 to TRBJ2-7; D remains ambiguous. Trimming cost V 2 bases and J 2 bases, with 13 bases left between them. CDR3 size: 15 residues. Germline V gene lookup returns CDR1 SGHAT and CDR2 FQNNGV. CDR3 residues: CASSLNVGRTYEQYF. The CDR3 DNA reads TGTGCCAGCAGCTTAAACGTTGGCAGAACCTACGAGCAGTACTTC.

V usage is TRBV11-2 and J usage is TRBJ2-7; D might be TRBD2 (7 bases). The CDR3 consists of 16 residues. Looked up from germline, CDR1 is SGHAT and CDR2 is FQNNGV. The V end lost 5 bases, the J end lost 0 bases, and 17 bases lay between the germline ends. This CDR3 reads CASSEGGAGASYEQYF. The CDR3 region has the DNA TGTGCCAGCAGCGAGGGGGGGGCGGGAGCCTCCTACGAGCAGTACTTC.

CDR3 protein: CSSLMGDTQYF. As DNA, the CDR3 is TGCAGCTCCCTAATGGGGGATACGCAGTATTTT. V usage is TRBV29-1 and J usage is TRBJ2-3, with D uncertain. Germline V CDR1 and CDR2: SQVTM, ANQGSEA. Trimming took off 8 bases at V and 6 bases at J, with 12 bases between the two ends. This CDR3 spans 11 amino acids.

The rearrangement joins TRBV30 to TRBJ2-1, with a possible D match to TRBD2 (5 bases). Looked up from germline, CDR1 is GTSNPN and CDR2 is SVGIG (reference sequence). The CDR3 is made up of 16 amino acids. V lost 3 bases and J lost 0, with 15 bases in between. CDR3 amino acids: CAWRGVASSSYNEQFF. The CDR3 nucleotides are TGTGCCTGGAGAGGTGTAGCGAGTAGCTCCTACAATGAGCAGTTCTTC.

This chain's CDR3 is CASNQGAPEKLFF. The CDR3 DNA is TGTGCCAGTAACCAGGGGGCGCCTGAAAAACTGTTTTTT. The chain is built from TRBV2 and TRBJ1-4; TRBD1 matches at 8 bases. Trimming removed 9 bases from V and 7 bases from J; junction bases left unmatched: 7. The CDR3 contains 13 residues. The germline CDR1 and CDR2 sequences are SNHLY and FYNNEI.

V and J are TRBV15 and TRBJ1-3; D is ambiguous. V lost 0 bases to trimming and J lost 4 bases, with 13 bases between them. The germline CDR1 and CDR2 sequences are LNHNV and YYDKDF (reference sequence). The CDR3 has 16 amino acids. CDR3 protein: CATSRDRVMGGNTIYF. The CDR3 DNA sequence: TGTGCCACCAGCAGAGATCGGGTCATGGGAGGAAACACCATATATTTT.

The chain carries TRBV30 and TRBJ1-2, with 7 nucleotides matching TRBD1. In germline, CDR1 is GTSNPN, CDR2 SVGIG (reference sequence). CDR3 size: 15 residues. Trimming at V came to 1 base and at J to 4 bases, leaving 9 bases not matched to a gene. DNA for the CDR3: TGTGCCTGGAGTGAAAAGGGGGCCGTGGCCTATGGCTACACCTTC. Translated, it gives CAWSEKGAVAYGYTF.

This clone was found once. This chain links TRBV27 with TRBJ2-7; 11 bases agree with TRBD2. Trimming removed 2 bases from V and 6 bases from J; junction bases left unmatched: 6. CDR3 length: 15 residues. Germline CDR1 and CDR2: MNHEY and SMNVEV (reference sequence). CDR3 amino acids: CASSLGLAGGREQYF. CDR3 DNA sequence: TGTGCCAGCAGTTTAGGGTTAGCGGGAGGGCGCGAGCAGTACTTC.